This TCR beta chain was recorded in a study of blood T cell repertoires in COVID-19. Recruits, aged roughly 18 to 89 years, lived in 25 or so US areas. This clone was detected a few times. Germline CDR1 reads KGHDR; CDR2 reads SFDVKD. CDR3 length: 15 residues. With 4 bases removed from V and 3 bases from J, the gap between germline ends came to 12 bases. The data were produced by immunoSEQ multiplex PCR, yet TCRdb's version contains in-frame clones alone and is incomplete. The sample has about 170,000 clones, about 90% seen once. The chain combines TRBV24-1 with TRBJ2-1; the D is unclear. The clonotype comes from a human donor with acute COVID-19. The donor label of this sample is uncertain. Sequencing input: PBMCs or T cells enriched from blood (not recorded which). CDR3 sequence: CATSDHYSGYNEQFF. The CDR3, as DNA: TGTGCCACCAGTGACCATTATTCAGGCTACAATGAGCAGTTCTTC.